The rows below give T cell receptor beta chains drawn from one sample of a study of PD-1 blockade in classical Hodgkin lymphoma. Assay used: immunoSEQ multiplex PCR; TCRdb lists only in-frame clones, some missing. The sample records some 93,000 clones, roughly 73% being singletons. The specimen comprised peripheral blood mononuclear cells (PBMCs), sampled before the fourth cycle of nivolumab. The receptors derive from a human donor with classical Hodgkin lymphoma. Both conserved end residues are part of each CDR3. D genes are given only for firm matches. Rows give clone size only sometimes, using once, few, many, or a class for an expanded clone.

TRBJ1-5 . TRBV2 . TGTGCCAGCAGAGGGGTATTTCAGCCCCAGCATTTT CASRGVFQPQHF
TRBJ2-3 . TRBV2 once TGTGCCAGCAGTGACCGACTAGTCCTCACAGATACGCAGTATTTT CASSDRLVLTDTQYF
TRBJ2-7 TRBD2 TRBV6-5 few TGTGCCAGCACTAGACTAGCGGCTAACTACGAGCAGTACTTC CASTRLAANYEQYF
TRBJ1-2 . TRBV11-2 . TGTGCCAGCAGCCCCGGGGCGTTCTTTAACTATGGCTACACCTTC CASSPGAFFNYGYTF
TRBJ2-7 . TRBV14 . TGTGCCAGCAGCCAAGATCCGTCTTACGAGCAGTACTTC CASSQDPSYEQYF
TRBJ1-5 . TRBV19 . TGTGCCAGTACCCGGGCGGGGTATAGCAATCAGCCCCAGCATTTT CASTRAGYSNQPQHF
TRBJ1-3 . TRBV28 . TGTGCCAGCAGTTTATGGGCAGGTGTCCTAGGTGGAAACACCATATATTTT CASSLWAGVLGGNTIYF
TRBJ1-4 TRBD1 TRBV7-9 few TGTGCCAGCAGCCTCGACAGGGGCACTAATGAAAAACTGTTTTTT CASSLDRGTNEKLFF
TRBJ2-7 . TRBV5-6 few TGTGCCAGCAGCTTGGGGGCAGGATTCTACGAGCAGTACTTC CASSLGAGFYEQYF
TRBJ2-3 . TRBV19 . TGTGCCAGTAGTGCTACGATGGGGTTAGATACGCAGTATTTT CASSATMGLDTQYF
TRBJ1-2 . TRBV4-1 . TGCGCCAGCAGCCAAGTCCCAGGGTTCTATGGCTACACCTTC CASSQVPGFYGYTF
TRBJ2-5 TRBD1 TRBV27 . TGTGCCAGCAGTTTAGACAGGGTAGGAGAGACCCAGTACTTC CASSLDRVGETQYF
TRBJ1-1 . TRBV7-3 . TGTGCCAGCAGCTCAGAAAAATACACTGAAGCTTTCTTT CASSSEKYTEAFF
TRBJ1-2 TRBD1 TRBV5-6 . TGTGCCAGCAGCTTGGTTGGACAGGGTCCCTATGGCTACACCTTC CASSLVGQGPYGYTF
TRBJ2-3 . TRBV7-9 . TGTGCCAGCAGCCGCAGCGAGACAGATACGCAGTATTTT CASSRSETDTQYF
TRBJ1-1 . TRBV7-2 . TGTGCCAGCAGCTTAGGAGGCAGGTCCACTGAAGCTTTCTTT CASSLGGRSTEAFF
TRBJ2-2 . TRBV5-1 . TGCGCCAGCAGCTTGGATGGGGCCGGGGAGCTGTTTTTT CASSLDGAGELFF
TRBJ2-1 TRBD1 TRBV18 once TGTGCCAGCTCACGGACAGGGGACTCCTACAATGAGCAGTTCTTC CASSRTGDSYNEQFF
TRBJ1-1 . TRBV6-5 . TGTGCCAGCAGTTACTCGCCAATGAACACTGAAGCTTTCTTT CASSYSPMNTEAFF
TRBJ1-5 TRBD1 TRBV5-6 . TGTGCCAGCAGCGGGACAGGGGCTAACAATCAGCCCCAGCATTTT CASSGTGANNQPQHF
TRBJ1-1 . TRBV6-5 . TGTGCCGTGAGGGGTAGGGGCACTGAAGCTTTCTTT CAVRGRGTEAFF
TRBJ2-5 TRBD2 TRBV4-2 . TGTGCCAGCAGCCAAGATCTTCGACTAGCGGGAGGGGAAGAGACCCAGTACTTC CASSQDLRLAGGEETQYF
TRBJ2-5 TRBD2 TRBV28 . TGTGCCAGCAGTTTGGGACTAGCGGGAATGGAGACCCAGTACTTC CASSLGLAGMETQYF
TRBJ2-7 TRBD1 TRBV29-1 . TGCAGCGTTGAAGATCGACAGGGGGCTCCGGATTTCTACGAGCAGTACTTC CSVEDRQGAPDFYEQYF
TRBJ2-3 TRBD1 TRBV9 once TGTGCCAGCAGCTTCCGGACAGGATTCACAGATACGCAGTATTTT CASSFRTGFTDTQYF
TRBJ2-5 TRBD2 TRBV7-8 . TGTGCCGCGGGAGGGCCGTGGGAGACCCAGTACTTC CAAGGPWETQYF
TRBJ1-2 TRBD1 TRBV5-1 few TGCGCCAGCAGCCGACAGGGCAACTATGGCTACACCTTC CASSRQGNYGYTF
TRBJ2-3 . TRBV6-1 . TGTGCCAGCAGTGATAGGGCAGATACGCAGTATTTT CASSDRADTQYF
TRBJ1-2 TRBD1 TRBV2 few TGTGCCAGCAGCTACCTCGGGACAGGGGGATTCTATGGCTACACCTTC CASSYLGTGGFYGYTF
TRBJ2-7 . TRBV6-5 once TGTGCCAGCAGCCGCTGGGGGTCCGAGCAGTACTTC CASSRWGSEQYF
TRBJ2-7 . TRBV25-1 . TGTGCCAGCCAGGGAGCTCTCTACGAGCAGTACTTC CASQGALYEQYF
TRBJ2-7 TRBD2 TRBV6-5 once TGTGCCAGCAGACAACTAGCGGGAGCCTCCTACGAGCAGTACTTC CASRQLAGASYEQYF
TRBJ2-1 . TRBV11-1 . TGTGCCAGCAGCTTAGAACAGGGAAGATACAATGAGCAGTTCTTC CASSLEQGRYNEQFF
TRBJ2-2 . TRBV5-1 . TGCGCCAGCATGGGTCAGCCCTCGAACACCGGGGAGCTGTTTTTT CASMGQPSNTGELFF
TRBJ2-3 . TRBV7-2 . TGTGCCAGCAGCTTCGGATGGGGGGCCGATACGCAGTATTTT CASSFGWGADTQYF
TRBJ2-3 TRBD1 TRBV19 . TGTGCCAGTACCACGACAGGGAGCGGAGATACGCAGTATTTT CASTTTGSGDTQYF
TRBJ2-1 . TRBV28 . TGTGCCAGCAGTTTTGGGCGGGGCGGTAGTGAGCAGTTCTTC CASSFGRGGSEQFF
TRBJ1-1 . TRBV9 . TGTGCCAGCAGCGTAGCTCCGGGGGGCCTAGCGGCTGAAGCTTTCTTT CASSVAPGGLAAEAFF
TRBJ2-7 . TRBV18 . TGTGCCAGCTCACCGGGTGTGTCCCTCTACGAGCAGTACTTC CASSPGVSLYEQYF
TRBJ2-1 . TRBV6-6 . TGTGCCAGCAGGCCTGCCGGGCCTTCGCTGTTCTTC CASRPAGPSLFF
TRBJ2-6 . TRBV19 . TGTGCCAGTAGTATAGAGGGGTTCTCTGGGGCCAACGTCCTGACTTTC CASSIEGFSGANVLTF
TRBJ1-1 . TRBV10-2 . TGCGCCAGCGGACCGTACCCTGAAGCTTTCTTT CASGPYPEAFF
TRBJ1-5 . TRBV19 . TGTGCCAGTACCAGAGGGGGGGCAGGCGATCAGCCCCAGCATTTT CASTRGGAGDQPQHF